Presented here are 11 T cell receptor beta chains from one specimen sequenced in a study of blood T cell repertoires in COVID-19. The table came from immunoSEQ multiplex PCR; TCRdb's copy has only in-frame clones and leaves some out. The sample holds 130,000 or so clones; 80% to 85% are singletons and the top ten take around 4.2%. Sequences were obtained from PBMCs or T cells enriched from blood (not recorded which). The receptor source for this set is a woman aged 30 to 39 who had recovered from COVID-19.

This clone appeared once. The chain links TRBV28 to TRBJ1-2, with D perhaps TRBD1 (6 bases). V was cut by 4 bases and J by 0 bases, with 18 bases left in between. The CDR3 is made up of 17 amino acids. The germline CDR1 and CDR2 sequences are MDHEN and SYDVKM. CDR3 coding DNA: TGTGCCAGCAGTTCCCGGGCCGGGGGGCTTTCTAACTATGGCTACACCTTC. Translated: CASSSRAGGLSNYGYTF.

The V call is TRBV5-4, the J call TRBJ2-1, with D tentatively TRBD1 (6 bases). CDR1 SGHNT and CDR2 YYREEE come from the germline V gene (reference sequence). Trimming pared 2 bases from V and 7 bases from J, leaving 16 bases between. The CDR3 length is 15 residues. DNA of the CDR3: TGTGCCAGCAGCTTCAACCCCGGGACACAGAATGAGCAGTTCTTC. This translates into CASSFNPGTQNEQFF. The entire variable domain, with the rest obtained from reference TRBV5-4 and TRBJ2-1, is as follows: ETGVTQSPTHLIKTRGQQVTLRCSSQSGHNTVSWYQQALGQGPQFIFQYYREEENGRGNFPPRFSGLQFPNYSSELNVNALELDDSALYLCASSFNPGTQNEQFFGPGTRLTVL.

CDR3 amino acids: CASSQILDRGHTGELFF. In DNA form, the CDR3 reads TGTGCCAGCAGCCAAATCCTTGACAGGGGGCACACCGGGGAGCTGTTTTTT. The chain couples TRBV3-1 (or the pseudogene TRBV3-2) to TRBJ2-2; TRBD1 aligns across 10 bases. There are 17 residues in the CDR3. CDR1 is LGHDT and CDR2 is YNNKEL in the germline V gene (reference sequence). V shed 2 bases and J 3 bases; nucleotides not matched to a gene: 6.

The genes are TRBV28 and TRBJ1-5; TRBD1 matches at 10 bases. Germline values: CDR1 MDHEN, CDR2 SYDVKM. The CDR3 sequence is 16 residues long. Losses at the gene ends were 6 bases for V and 0 bases for J; bases not matched to a gene: 5. In nucleotides, the CDR3 is TGTGCCAGCAGGGACAGGGGGTACAATAGCAATCAGCCCCAGCATTTT. Its protein is CASRDRGYNSNQPQHF.

V usage is TRBV9 and J usage is TRBJ2-5, with a weak D call TRBD2 (6 bases). There are 15 residues in the CDR3. Germline V gene sequence: CDR1 SGDLS, CDR2 YYNGEE. V was cut by 4 bases and J by 1 base, with 14 bases left in between. Written as DNA, the CDR3 is TGTGCCAGCAGCCCCCGCGGGACCGGCCAAGAGACCCAGTACTTC. It yields the protein CASSPRGTGQETQYF.

The chain combines TRBV29-1 with TRBJ1-4, with TRBD1 identical over 7 bases. CDR3 size: 13 residues. Looked up from germline, CDR1 is SQVTM and CDR2 is ANQGSEA. V shed 4 bases, J shed 8 bases, and the junction held 7 bases outside the gene matches. The CDR3 region is CSVARDSAEKLFF. The CDR3 bases are TGCAGCGTTGCGAGGGACAGCGCAGAAAAACTGTTTTTT.

This chain links TRBV10-3 with TRBJ1-3; no definite D call. Trimming shortened V by 4 bases and J by 4 bases, and 5 bases separated the two germline ends. Germline values: CDR1 ENHRY, CDR2 SYGVKD. This CDR3 region has 12 residues. In DNA form, the CDR3 reads TGTGCCATCAGTGCAGGCGGAAACACCATATATTTT. Its protein is CAISAGGNTIYF.

In this sample, this clone turned up once. The chain combines TRBV28 with TRBJ2-7; 7 bases match TRBD1. CDR1 and CDR2 from the germline V gene are MDHEN and SYDVKM. The CDR3 has 15 residues. The trim removed 5 bases at V and 4 bases at J, leaving 11 bases unmatched. In DNA form, the CDR3 reads TGTGCCAGCAGTCTGGGGACAGTTAGACCGTACGAGCAGTACTTC. Translated, it gives CASSLGTVRPYEQYF.

The chain carries TRBV9 and TRBJ2-5; the D gene is possibly TRBD2 (6 bases). V was pared by 0 bases and J by 7 bases, with 13 bases between. This CDR3 comprises 14 residues. The germline V gene has CDR1 SGDLS and CDR2 YYNGEE. The CDR3, as DNA: TGTGCCAGCAGCGTAGATTGGGTGGGAGGGACCCAGTACTTC. Residues: CASSVDWVGGTQYF.

This clone turned up a few times. The rearrangement links TRBV4-3 to TRBJ1-4; maybe TRBD1 (5 bases). The CDR3 runs 16 residues. Germline V gives CDR1 LGHNA, CDR2 YSLEER. Between the trimmed V and J ends, which lost 3 bases and 7 bases, there was a span of 18 bases. The CDR3 nucleotides are TGCGCCAGCAGCCATTCTCTCGACAGCGTTGGTGAAAAACTGTTTTTT. It translates to CASSHSLDSVGEKLFF.

The chain is built from TRBV5-4 and TRBJ2-2, with 8 bases identical to TRBD2. The CDR3 runs to 15 residues. The V and J ends lost 3 bases and 2 bases, in that order; junction bases with no gene match: 3. Per the germline V gene, CDR1 is SGHNT and CDR2 is YYREEE (reference sequence). For the CDR3, the DNA is TGTGCCAGCAGCTCAGCGGGAGTAAACACCGGGGAGCTGTTTTTT. It encodes CASSSAGVNTGELFF. Full variable domain (missing parts from reference TRBV5-4 and TRBJ2-2): ETGVTQSPTHLIKTRGQQVTLRCSSQSGHNTVSWYQQALGQGPQFIFQYYREEENGRGNFPPRFSGLQFPNYSSELNVNALELDDSALYLCASSSAGVNTGELFFGEGSRLTVL.